This T cell receptor beta chain was identified in a study of early T cells in non-severe SARS-CoV-2 infection. Study as a whole: Unsorted whole blood bulk RNA was sequenced, with unpaired chains.

cDNA molecules, individually, were tagged with unique molecular identifiers. TCRdb reanalysed the 5' RACE reads using MiXCR and keeps one entry per CDR3 protein. This repertoire shows roughly 45,000 distinct CDR3 sequences, roughly 10% found once; its top ten account for about a fifth. This clonotype was seen repeatedly, ten times or more. The antigen is undetermined. Study conclusions and caveats: Private and CD4 specificities were missed by VDJdb matching, which favored anti-spike CD8 responses.

The CDR3 contains 16 residues. CDR1 is LGHNA, CDR2 YNFKEQ, per germline. Trimming cost V 1 base and J 7 bases; bases outside gene matches: 5. The origin of this receptor is an adult who was a healthcare worker with PCR-confirmed SARS-CoV-2 infection or an uninfected control (not recorded which). The V call is TRBV4-2, the J call TRBJ2-4; TRBD2 aligns across 12 bases. The sample consisted of whole blood. CDR3 residues: CASSQGRLAGENIQYF. The CDR3, as DNA: TGTGCCAGCAGCCAAGGGCGACTAGCGGGAGAGAACATTCAGTACTTC.